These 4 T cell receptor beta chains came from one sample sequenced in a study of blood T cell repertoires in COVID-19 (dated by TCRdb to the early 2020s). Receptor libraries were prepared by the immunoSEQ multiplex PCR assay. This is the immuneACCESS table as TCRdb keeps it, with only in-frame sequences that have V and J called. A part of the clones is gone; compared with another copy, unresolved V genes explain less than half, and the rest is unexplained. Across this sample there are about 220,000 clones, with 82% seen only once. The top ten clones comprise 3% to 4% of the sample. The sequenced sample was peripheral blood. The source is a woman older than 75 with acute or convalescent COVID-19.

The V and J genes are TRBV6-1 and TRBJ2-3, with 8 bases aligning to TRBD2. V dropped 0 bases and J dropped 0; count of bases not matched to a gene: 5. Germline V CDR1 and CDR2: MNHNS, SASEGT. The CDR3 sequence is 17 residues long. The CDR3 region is CASSEAFTSGSTDTQYF. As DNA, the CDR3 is TGTGCCAGCAGTGAAGCCTTTACTAGCGGAAGCACAGATACGCAGTATTTT.

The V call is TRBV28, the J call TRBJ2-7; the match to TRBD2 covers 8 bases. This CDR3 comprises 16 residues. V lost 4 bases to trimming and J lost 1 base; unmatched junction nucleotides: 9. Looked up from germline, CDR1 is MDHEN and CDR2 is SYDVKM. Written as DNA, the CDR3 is TGTGCCAGCAGTTCATACGCGGGGGGCGATTCCTACGAGCAGTACTTC. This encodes CASSSYAGGDSYEQYF. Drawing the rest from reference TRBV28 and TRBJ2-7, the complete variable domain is DVKVTQSSRYLVKRTGEKVFLECVQDMDHENMFWYRQDPGLGLRLIYFSYDVKMKEKGDIPEGYSVSREKKERFSLILESASTNQTSMYLCASSSYAGGDSYEQYFGPGTRLTVT.

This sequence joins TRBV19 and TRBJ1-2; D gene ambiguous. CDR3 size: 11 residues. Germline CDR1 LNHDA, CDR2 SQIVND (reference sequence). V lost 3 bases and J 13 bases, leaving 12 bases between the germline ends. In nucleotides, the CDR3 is TGTGCCAGTAGTATCTCCCGGGGTCTCACCTTC. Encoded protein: CASSISRGLTF.

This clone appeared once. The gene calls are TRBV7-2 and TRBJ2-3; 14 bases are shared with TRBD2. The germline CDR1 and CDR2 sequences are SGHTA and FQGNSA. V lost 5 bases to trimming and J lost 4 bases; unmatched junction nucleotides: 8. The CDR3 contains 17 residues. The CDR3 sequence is CASSPRTSGGSADTQYF. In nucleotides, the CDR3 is TGTGCCAGCAGCCCTCGGACTAGCGGGGGGTCAGCAGATACGCAGTATTTT.